This T cell receptor beta chain was documented in a study of T cells after yellow fever vaccination. In making TCR cDNA, 5'RACE template switching added a universal primer site and UMIs to it. TCRdb fed the 5' RACE reads into MiXCR, producing one record per CDR3 protein. The sample lists 550,000 or so distinct CDR3 sequences; less than 20% were seen once. Losses at the gene ends were 4 bases for V and 0 bases for J; bases not matched to a gene: 10. This CDR3 has 18 amino acids. This TCR was recovered from a man younger than 45 who received the YFV17D yellow fever vaccine. This chain links TRBV23-1 with TRBJ2-2; TRBD2 matches 8 bases. TRBV23-1 is filed as an ORF, its function uncertain. Sequencing used PBMCs, obtained 15 days after the yellow fever booster vaccination. CDR3 protein: CASSPSRGGRSNTGELFF. CDR3 coding DNA: TGCGCCAGCAGTCCATCTCGGGGGGGCAGGTCGAACACCGGGGAGCTGTTTTTT.